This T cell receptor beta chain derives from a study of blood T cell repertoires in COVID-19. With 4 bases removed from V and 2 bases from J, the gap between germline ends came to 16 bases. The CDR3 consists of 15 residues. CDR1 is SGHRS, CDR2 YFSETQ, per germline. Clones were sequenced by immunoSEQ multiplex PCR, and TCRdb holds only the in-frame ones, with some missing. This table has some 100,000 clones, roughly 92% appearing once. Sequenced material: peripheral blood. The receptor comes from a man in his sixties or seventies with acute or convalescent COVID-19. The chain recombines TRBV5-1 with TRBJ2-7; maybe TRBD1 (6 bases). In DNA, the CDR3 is TGCGCCAGCAGCATAACAGGGATCGAAGCCTACGAGCAGTACTTC. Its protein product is CASSITGIEAYEQYF.